The 28 T cell receptor beta chains listed next were all sequenced from one sample in a study of blood T cell repertoires in COVID-19. The table came from immunoSEQ multiplex PCR; TCRdb's copy has only in-frame clones and leaves some out. The top ten clones hold 6% to 8% of a sample with a few hundred thousand clones, 85% to 90% of them seen once. Sequences were obtained from peripheral blood. The receptors were gathered from a woman between 45 and 65 years old with COVID-19, enrolled during active disease.

This chain connects TRBV27 to TRBJ2-2; TRBD1 matches 7 bases. With 7 bases clipped from V and 1 base from J, the junction kept 9 bases outside the gene matches. CDR1 is MNHEY, CDR2 SMNVEV, per germline (reference sequence). The CDR3 extends over 16 amino acids. CDR3 region: CASMLLRTGNTGELFF. The CDR3 coding sequence is TGTGCCAGCATGTTACTCAGGACAGGGAACACCGGGGAGCTGTTTTTT.

The chain uses TRBV28 and TRBJ1-4, with D possibly TRBD1 on 6 matching bases. The CDR3 runs to 14 residues. V lost 3 bases and J 8 bases, leaving 13 bases between the germline ends. Germline lookup yields CDR1 MDHEN and CDR2 SYDVKM. The CDR3 here is CASSFGGALEKLFF. The CDR3 region has the DNA TGTGCCAGCAGTTTTGGGGGGGCGCTAGAAAAACTGTTTTTT.

The V call is TRBV7-6, the J call TRBJ2-1; TRBD2 matches 12 bases. The CDR3 runs to 18 residues. CDR1 is SGHVS, CDR2 FNYEAQ, per germline. After removal of 2 bases from V and 6 bases from J, the junction contained 11 bases not matched to a gene. The CDR3 sequence: CASSLLAGGTVNFNEQFF. DNA of the CDR3: TGTGCCAGCAGCTTACTAGCGGGAGGGACGGTGAACTTCAATGAGCAGTTCTTC.

The chain couples TRBV5-1 to TRBJ2-3; 7 positions agree with TRBD2. The germline gives CDR1 SGHRS, CDR2 YFSETQ. This CDR3 is 14 amino acids long. V dropped 4 bases and J dropped 4; count of bases not matched to a gene: 6. CDR3 in DNA: TGCGCCAGCAGCCCGGGACTACCTGCAGATACGCAGTATTTT. It specifies CASSPGLPADTQYF.

V and J are TRBV5-1 and TRBJ2-2, with D possibly matching TRBD1 (6 bases). V was cut by 4 bases and J by 3 bases, with 13 bases left in between. Germline V lookup: CDR1 SGHRS, CDR2 YFSETQ. The CDR3 totals 15 residues. The CDR3 region has the DNA TGCGCCAGCAGCCCCGGGTCAGGGGACACCGGGGAGCTGTTTTTT. As protein: CASSPGSGDTGELFF.

The chain carries TRBV7-8 and TRBJ2-1; TRBD1 aligns across 7 bases. Trimming at V came to 4 bases and at J to 0 bases, leaving 6 bases not matched to a gene. The CDR3 loop spans 16 amino acids. Germline-derived CDR1 and CDR2 are SGHVS and FQNEAQ. The CDR3 region is CASSSRQGPSYNEQFF. For the CDR3, the DNA is TGTGCCAGCAGCTCACGACAGGGCCCCTCCTACAATGAGCAGTTCTTC.

The chain carries TRBV2 and TRBJ2-5; 9 bases map to TRBD2. This CDR3 spans 17 amino acids. Trimming at V came to 7 bases and at J to 5 bases, leaving 17 bases not matched to a gene. Germline V gene lookup returns CDR1 SNHLY and CDR2 FYNNEI. The CDR3, as DNA: TGTGCCAGCAAGGGGGATGGCGGGAGGGCCACGAGGGAGACCCAGTACTTC. It is translated as CASKGDGGRATRETQYF.

The rearrangement uses TRBV30 and TRBJ1-1; 10 bases are shared with TRBD1. V shed 5 bases and J 5 bases; nucleotides not matched to a gene: 8. The CDR3 is 14 residues long. Germline V gives CDR1 GTSNPN, CDR2 SVGIG (reference sequence). CDR3 nucleotide sequence: TGTGCCTGGGGCAACGGACAGGGGGATACTGAAGCTTTCTTT. Amino acid sequence: CAWGNGQGDTEAFF. The full variable domain, its missing parts supplied by reference TRBV30 and TRBJ1-1, is SQTIHQWPATLVQPVGSPLSLECTVEGTSNPNLYWYRQAAGRGLQLLFYSVGIGQISSEVPQNLSASRPQDRQFILSSKKLLLSDSGFYLCAWGNGQGDTEAFFGQGTRLTVV.

The genes are TRBV18 and TRBJ1-1; D unclear. CDR3 length equals 13 residues. Between the trimmed V and J ends, which lost 4 bases and 2 bases, there was a span of 8 bases. Germline V gives CDR1 KGHSH, CDR2 LQKENI. DNA for the CDR3: TGTGCCAGCTCACTAGCAGAAAACACTGAAGCTTTCTTT. This codes for CASSLAENTEAFF.

The chain links TRBV29-1 to TRBJ2-7; TRBD1 is a possible D gene (6 bases). CDR1 SQVTM and CDR2 ANQGSEA come from the germline V gene. Trimming cost V 7 bases and J 2 bases, with 18 bases left between them. The CDR3 is 14 residues long. The CDR3 coding sequence is TGCAGCGCCCGAGGGGGACCCCCTACCTACGAGCAGTACTTC. Translating gives CSARGGPPTYEQYF.

This clone was counted between two and nine times. The chain has TRBV11-3 and TRBJ2-7, with TRBD2 identical over 8 bases. Germline V gene data show CDR1 as SGHNT and CDR2 as YENEEA. This CDR3 spans 15 amino acids. V lost 4 bases to trimming and J lost 5 bases; unmatched junction nucleotides: 10. CDR3 protein: CASSSPGLGHHEQYF. For the CDR3, the DNA is TGTGCCAGCAGCTCGCCGGGACTAGGTCACCACGAGCAGTACTTC.

V gene TRBV3-1 (or the pseudogene TRBV3-2) combines with J gene TRBJ2-7; 11 bases fit TRBD2. Germline V lookup: CDR1 LGHDT, CDR2 YNNKEL (reference sequence). V was pared by 4 bases and J by 3 bases, with 5 bases of the junction left unmatched. CDR3 length: 15 residues. CDR3 amino acids: CASSPGTSGYYEQYF. DNA of the CDR3: TGTGCCAGCAGCCCAGGGACTAGCGGATACTACGAGCAGTACTTC.

This clone was observed once. The rearrangement uses TRBV24-1 and TRBJ1-1, with 11 positions matching TRBD1. The trim removed 7 bases at V and 4 bases at J, leaving 4 bases unmatched. CDR1 KGHDR and CDR2 SFDVKD come from the germline V gene. CDR3 size: 14 residues. CDR3 DNA: TGTGCCACCAGACCGGGACAGGGGGTCACTGAAGCTTTCTTT. This translates into CATRPGQGVTEAFF.

J is TRBJ2-4 and V is TRBV7-8; 7 positions match TRBD1. V trimming: 1 base; J trimming: 4 bases; junction bases outside the gene matches: 1. The V gene's germline CDR1 is SGHVS and CDR2 FQNEAQ. The CDR3 sequence is 14 residues long. This chain's CDR3 is CASSLGGQKNIQYF. CDR3 sequence (DNA): TGTGCCAGCAGCTTAGGGGGACAGAAAAACATTCAGTACTTC.

Of note for this clone: Because it lacks the conserved phenylalanine or tryptophan at the end, this CDR3 is likely a read error. No DNA is shown, since the ends of the CDR3 on it are uncertain; the CDR3 is the one TCRdb lists. This chain's CDR3 is CASKETGLRIFRL. This rearrangement joins TRBV19 to TRBJ1-1; the table's D call, TRBD1, has no DNA check behind it. Germline CDR1 LNHDA, CDR2 SQIVND (reference sequence). The CDR3 is 13 residues long, ends included.

This chain links TRBV30 with TRBJ1-5, with D perhaps matching TRBD1 (5 bases). The CDR3 contains 15 residues. The germline gives CDR1 GTSNPN, CDR2 SVGIG (reference sequence). The V gene lost 6 bases and the J gene lost 5 bases, with 20 bases spanning the gap. The CDR3 here is CACNPAGGWDQPQHF. The CDR3 nucleotides are TGTGCCTGTAATCCGGCGGGGGGATGGGATCAGCCCCAGCATTTT.

A word on this clone: Other DNA variants within this sample encode the same CDR3. The J gene is TRBJ2-3, the V gene TRBV7-8; no firm D call. The V end lost 5 bases, the J end lost 2 bases, and 5 bases lay between the germline ends. CDR3 length: 12 amino acids. Germline V gives CDR1 SGHVS, CDR2 FQNEAQ. CDR3 sequence (DNA): TGTGCCAGCAGCCCTAACACAGATACGCAGTATTTT. Protein: CASSPNTDTQYF.

The rearrangement joins TRBV6-2 or TRBV6-3 to TRBJ1-1; 8 nucleotides line up with TRBD1. The trim removed 0 bases at V and 1 base at J, leaving 4 bases unmatched. Germline V gives CDR1 MNHEY, CDR2 SVGEGT. This CDR3 contains 16 residues. The CDR3 region is CASSYSVDRGNTEAFF. CDR3 DNA sequence: TGTGCCAGCAGTTACTCGGTTGACAGGGGGAACACTGAAGCTTTCTTT.

This clone was detected only once. The rearrangement uses TRBV28 and TRBJ2-2, with D maybe TRBD2 (7 bases). Trimming pared 3 bases from V and 2 bases from J, leaving 10 bases between. The CDR3 totals 15 residues. Germline CDR1 and CDR2: MDHEN and SYDVKM. CDR3 region: CASSFGGRNTGELFF. DNA for the CDR3: TGTGCCAGCAGTTTCGGGGGGCGAAACACCGGGGAGCTGTTTTTT.

This rearrangement joins TRBV11-3 to TRBJ2-3; 7 bases are a match to TRBD1. Germline V lookup: CDR1 SGHNT, CDR2 YENEEA. Trimming removed 4 bases from V and 0 bases from J; junction bases left unmatched: 16. CDR3 length equals 19 residues. CDR3 in amino acids: CASSSRSGGEFGSTDTQYF. CDR3 DNA sequence: TGTGCCAGCAGCTCGAGGTCAGGGGGAGAATTTGGCAGCACAGATACGCAGTATTTT.

The V call is TRBV6-7, the J call TRBJ1-2; D is unresolved. TRBV6-7 is designated an ORF whose function remains uncertain. Trimming stripped 2 bases from V and 5 bases from J, with 12 bases between. CDR3 length equals 14 residues. CDR3 protein: CASSYKIPGYGYTF. The CDR3, as DNA: TGTGCCAGCAGTTACAAAATTCCGGGGTATGGCTACACCTTC.

The rearrangement links TRBV5-1 to TRBJ2-2; the match to TRBD2 covers 12 bases. V was clipped by 1 base and J by 6 bases; unmatched bases: 7. The CDR3 is made up of 17 amino acids. Germline loops: CDR1 SGHRS, CDR2 YFSETQ. The CDR3 DNA reads TGCGCCAGCAGCTTGAGACTAGCGGGAGCTCGTCCCGGGGAGCTGTTTTTT. Protein product: CASSLRLAGARPGELFF.

This chain uses TRBV14 with TRBJ2-1; weak D call: TRBD1 (5 bases). V lost 1 base and J 0 bases, leaving 10 bases between the germline ends. This CDR3 is built from 16 residues. Per germline, CDR1 SGHDN and CDR2 FVKESK. CDR3 DNA sequence: TGTGCCAGCAGCCAAGTAACAGGTAACTCCTACAATGAGCAGTTCTTC. Its translation is CASSQVTGNSYNEQFF. The whole variable domain, filled in from reference TRBV14 and TRBJ2-1, reads EAGVTQFPSHSVIEKGQTVTLRCDPISGHDNLYWYRRVMGKEIKFLLHFVKESKQDESGMPNNRFLAERTGGTYSTLKVQPAELEDSGVYFCASSQVTGNSYNEQFFGPGTRLTVL.

This rearrangement joins TRBV9 to TRBJ1-6, with TRBD1 identical over 8 bases. The J segment lost 10 bases and the V segment lost 3 bases, leaving 6 bases of the junction unmatched. The germline V gene encodes CDR1 SGDLS and CDR2 YYNGEE. The CDR3 has 14 residues. CDR3 region: CASSARQGPSPLHF. The CDR3 DNA follows: TGTGCCAGCAGCGCCCGACAGGGGCCATCACCCCTCCACTTT.

This clone was seen a single time. CDR3 nucleotides: TGCAGCGTTGCTAGCGGGTCGTCCTACGAGCAGTACTTC. It translates to CSVASGSSYEQYF. The rearrangement uses TRBV29-1 and TRBJ2-7; TRBD2 agrees at 8 bases. CDR3 length: 13 residues. The germline CDR1 and CDR2 sequences are SQVTM and ANQGSEA. Trimming cost V 4 bases and J 1 base; bases outside gene matches: 3.

The V call is TRBV4-3, the J call TRBJ1-1; TRBD1 is a possible D gene (5 bases). In germline, CDR1 is LGHNA, CDR2 YSLEER. Trimming left V 5 bases short and J 1 base short, with 14 bases between. The CDR3 covers 15 residues. This CDR3 reads CASSETVPRNTEAFF. The CDR3 coding sequence is TGCGCCAGCAGCGAGACAGTCCCCCGGAACACTGAAGCTTTCTTT.

The CDR3 DNA reads TGTGCCAGCCTACTTTTAGAGGGAGCTGATGAGCAGTTCTTC. Translated: CASLLLEGADEQFF. This chain joins TRBV6-5 and TRBJ2-1; the D gene is possibly TRBD2 (5 bases). V lost 8 bases, J lost 8 bases, and 19 bases lay in between. Germline CDR1 reads MNHEY; CDR2 reads SVGAGI. The CDR3 extends over 14 amino acids.

V and J are TRBV14 and TRBJ2-7; tentatively, D is TRBD1 (6 bases). Trimming shortened V by 1 base and J by 0 bases, and 16 bases separated the two germline ends. Germline V gene sequence: CDR1 SGHDN, CDR2 FVKESK. The CDR3 sequence is 17 residues long. CDR3 coding DNA: TGTGCCAGCAGCCAAGGACCGACAGGCCACCCCTCCTACGAGCAGTACTTC. Protein product: CASSQGPTGHPSYEQYF.